The 10 T cell receptor beta chains given below trace back to one sample, sequenced in a study of regulatory T cells in long-lasting Graves disease. This sample's time point: newly diagnosed GD, antithyroid drugs for less than 3 months. From PBMCs, RNA was extracted and then used to make the TCR library. The TCR beta library used iRepertoire HTBI primers with Arm-PCR amplification of CDR3. TCRdb reprocessed the multiplex PCR reads with MiXCR, giving one entry per CDR3 protein. The sample holds fewer than 450,000 distinct CDR3 sequences, about 15% seen once. These data also formed part of another study, on T cells in Graves' hyperthyroidism and ophthalmopathy.

This sample comprised peripheral blood mononuclear cells (PBMCs), obtained at new diagnosis, from a patient treated with antithyroid drugs. These receptor sequences come from a woman between 40 and 50 years old with Graves disease.

This clonotype showed up just once. This is likely an artifact of a read error, given a far larger clone one base away. The chain links TRBV11-2 to TRBJ2-5; 7 bases are a match to TRBD2. This CDR3 is 16 amino acids long. The trim removed 5 bases at V and 11 bases at J, leaving 20 bases unmatched. CDR1 is SGHAT and CDR2 is FQNNGV in the germline V gene. The CDR3 bases are TGTGCCAGCAGCCCGCCTGGGAGGGCCCTCGACAATGAGCAGTACTTC. Translated, it gives CASSPPGRALDNEQYF.

This clonotype has ten or more counts. The rearrangement joins TRBV6-1 to TRBJ2-7; possible D gene TRBD1, 6 bases. The CDR3 runs 12 residues. Trimming left V 5 bases short and J 7 bases short, with 12 bases between. Germline loops: CDR1 MNHNS, CDR2 SASEGT. CDR3: CASSQQGGEQYF. The CDR3 DNA reads as TGTGCCAGCAGTCAACAGGGTGGGGAGCAGTACTTC.

This clonotype was seen ten or more times. This chain's CDR3 is CATSRSYGQGRGHGGYTF. CDR3 in DNA: TGTGCCACCAGCAGAAGTTACGGACAGGGAAGGGGGCATGGTGGCTACACCTTC. The gene calls are TRBV15 and TRBJ1-2; 8 positions match TRBD1. V trimming: 2 bases; J trimming: 7 bases; junction bases outside the gene matches: 18. This CDR3 contains 18 residues. Germline V gives CDR1 LNHNV, CDR2 YYDKDF (reference sequence). The full variable domain, in which reference TRBV15 and TRBJ1-2 provide the parts outside the CDR3, is DAMVIQNPRYQVTQFGKPVTLSCSQTLNHNVMYWYQQKSSQAPKLLFHYYDKDFNNEADTPDNFQSRRPNTSFCFLDIRSPGLGDTAMYLCATSRSYGQGRGHGGYTFGSGTRLTVV.

In this sample, this clonotype turned up a few times. V gene TRBV29-1 combines with J gene TRBJ2-2; 10 bases are shared with TRBD1. V lost 6 bases to trimming and J lost 6 bases; unmatched junction nucleotides: 7. This CDR3 contains 14 residues. CDR1 is SQVTM and CDR2 is ANQGSEA in the germline V gene. Here the CDR3 reads CSVRAGTGAGELFF. The CDR3 DNA is TGCAGCGTGAGGGCCGGGACAGGGGCCGGGGAGCTGTTTTTT.

This clonotype was seen ten or more times. The genes are TRBV11-3 and TRBJ1-2; D is uncertain. V gave up 5 bases and J gave up 7 bases, with 14 bases separating them. The CDR3 sequence is 13 residues long. Looked up from germline, CDR1 is SGHNT and CDR2 is YENEEA. DNA of the CDR3: TGTGCCAGCAGCCCTGGGATGGGAACTGGCTACACCTTC. Amino acid sequence: CASSPGMGTGYTF.

V gene TRBV18 combines with J gene TRBJ2-6; a weak D match, TRBD1 (6 bases). In germline, CDR1 is KGHSH, CDR2 LQKENI. The CDR3 is 16 amino acids. The V gene lost 1 base and the J gene lost 4 bases, with 11 bases spanning the gap. CDR3 residues: CASSPLTGTGANVLTF. CDR3 nucleotide sequence: TGTGCCAGCTCACCACTAACAGGGACGGGGGCCAACGTCCTGACTTTC.

This clonotype was detected many times. V is TRBV27 and J is TRBJ2-3, with D perhaps TRBD2 (6 bases). Germline V CDR1 and CDR2: MNHEY, SMNVEV (reference sequence). The CDR3 is made up of 14 amino acids. V shed 7 bases and J shed 0 bases, with 11 bases lying between them. The CDR3 nucleotides are TGTGCCAGCATATGGCGGGACAGCACAGATACGCAGTATTTT. Translation: CASIWRDSTDTQYF.

Concerning this clonotype: This may be a read error: a much more frequent sequence differs by one nucleotide. The gene calls are TRBV12-3 or TRBV12-4 and TRBJ2-7, with 7 nucleotides matching TRBD2. The CDR3 extends over 13 amino acids. CDR3 in DNA: TGTGCCAGCGGTTTTAGGACGGGAGGAGAGCAGTACTTC. It translates to CASGFRTGGEQYF.

There are a few counts of this clonotype. This chain links TRBV6-1 with TRBJ1-2, with 11 bases identical to TRBD1. This CDR3 has 15 residues. Losses at the gene ends were 5 bases for V and 3 bases for J; bases not matched to a gene: 5. Germline CDR1 MNHNS, CDR2 SASEGT. The CDR3 is CASSTGTGGYYGYTF. The DNA for the CDR3 is TGTGCCAGCAGTACCGGGACAGGGGGTTACTATGGCTACACCTTC.

This clonotype has ten or more counts. The V gene is TRBV28, the J gene TRBJ1-2, with 8 bases aligning to TRBD1. The germline gives CDR1 MDHEN, CDR2 SYDVKM. With 6 bases clipped from V and 8 bases from J, the junction kept 11 bases outside the gene matches. The CDR3 has 14 residues. The CDR3 DNA is TGTGCCAGCAGCCGCGCCGGACAGGGAGGAGGCTACACCTTC. Translation gives CASSRAGQGGGYTF.